A selection of T cell receptor beta chains follows, all from one sample in a study of regulatory T cells in long-lasting Graves disease. Each CDR3 protein gets one entry after TCRdb re-called the multiplex PCR reads with MiXCR. The table lists around 400,000 distinct CDR3 sequences, roughly a sixth of them singletons. Sequencing was performed on peripheral blood mononuclear cells (PBMCs), taken at new diagnosis, from a patient treated with antithyroid drugs. The receptors here all came from a female donor with Graves disease. Both conserved end residues are part of each CDR3. The D gene is left open where the match is weak. Size values are once, few and many counts, or a class for expanded clones, and some rows have none.

NA	many	TRBV4-1	TRBJ1-2	CASSQWGRGNYGYTF	TGTGCCAGCAGCCAATGGGGGAGGGGAAACTATGGCTACACCTTC
NA	few	TRBV15	TRBJ2-3	CATSRVSGTTDTQYF	TGTGCCACCAGCAGAGTTTCGGGCACCACAGATACGCAGTATTTT
NA	NA	TRBV20-1	TRBJ2-1	CSAPGHSYNEQFF	TGCAGTGCCCCGGGACATTCCTACAATGAGCAGTTCTTC
NA	many	TRBV4-3	TRBJ1-2	CASSLRYGDVYGYTF	TGCGCCAGCAGCCTAAGATATGGGGACGTATATGGCTACACCTTC
TRBD1	many	TRBV12-3/TRBV12-4	TRBJ1-2	CASSLGQGETGYTF	TGTGCCAGCAGTTTAGGACAGGGTGAGACTGGCTACACCTTC
TRBD1	many	TRBV3-1	TRBJ1-1	CASCQTTGGCTEAFF	TGTGCCAGCTGCCAAACAACAGGGGGCTGCACTGAAGCTTTCTTT
TRBD1	many	TRBV9	TRBJ1-1	CASSVADRGTEAFF	TGTGCCAGCAGCGTCGCGGACAGGGGCACTGAAGCTTTCTTT
TRBD2	many	TRBV9	TRBJ2-2	CASSPQGLGGLAGANTGELFF	TGTGCCAGCAGCCCACAAGGACTTGGGGGACTAGCGGGAGCGAACACCGGGGAGCTGTTTTTT
NA	many	TRBV28	TRBJ1-4	CASSLVETLFF	TGTGCCAGCAGTTTGGTCGAGACACTGTTTTTT
NA	many	TRBV7-2	TRBJ2-1	CASSPGVSWQFF	TGTGCCAGCAGCCCCGGGGTTTCTTGGCAGTTCTTC
NA	many	TRBV7-2	TRBJ2-7	CASSSRGVYEQYF	TGTGCCAGCAGCTCACGTGGGGTTTACGAGCAGTACTTC
TRBD1	many	TRBV28	TRBJ2-1	CASSQIDRGHNEQFF	TGTGCCAGCAGCCAAATCGACAGGGGTCACAATGAGCAGTTCTTC
NA	many	TRBV5-1	TRBJ1-2	CASFETPTTNYGYTF	TGCGCCAGCTTCGAGACACCCACTACTAACTATGGCTACACCTTC
NA	many	TRBV10-3	TRBJ1-2	CAISEVTVDGGYTF	TGTGCCATCAGTGAGGTGACGGTCGACGGAGGATACACCTTC
TRBD2	NA	TRBV3-1	TRBJ2-3	CASSPALPGLLSTDTQYF	TGTGCCAGCAGCCCCGCCCTTCCGGGACTACTAAGCACAGATACGCAGTATTTT
NA	many	TRBV6-1	TRBJ2-2	CASSRTRVTSGELFF	TGTGCCAGCAGTCGAACCAGGGTCACGAGCGGGGAGCTGTTTTTT
NA	NA	TRBV7-9	TRBJ1-1	CASSQTVEAFF	TGTGCCAGCAGCCAAACAGTAGAAGCTTTCTTT
NA	once	TRBV20-1	TRBJ1-6	CSASQRDLGAIYNSPLHF	TGCAGTGCTTCCCAGAGGGATCTAGGGGCCATCTATAATTCACCCCTCCACTTT
TRBD1	NA	TRBV15	TRBJ1-4	CATRGVRTGERKLFF	TGTGCCACCAGGGGAGTAAGGACAGGGGAGAGAAAACTGTTTTTT
TRBD2	many	TRBV20-1	TRBJ2-3	CSAQSGGLAGGTDTQYF	TGCAGTGCTCAGAGCGGAGGACTAGCGGGAGGCACAGATACGCAGTATTTT
NA	NA	TRBV27	TRBJ2-2	CASSPHTGELSF	TGTGCCAGCAGTCCCCACACCGGGGAGCTGTCTTTT
NA	many	TRBV18	TRBJ2-4	CASSQGGAKNIQYF	TGTGCCAGCTCTCAAGGGGGAGCCAAAAACATTCAGTACTTC
NA	NA	TRBV13	TRBJ2-7	CASSLGHRTRYEGVSYEQYF	TGTGCCAGCAGCTTAGGCCACAGGACTCGGTACGAGGGGGTTTCCTACGAGCAGTACTTC
NA	many	TRBV20-1	TRBJ1-6	CSARRLQGYNSPLHF	TGCAGTGCTAGACGATTACAGGGTTATAATTCACCCCTCCACTTT
NA	few	TRBV24-1	TRBJ1-6	CATPESRDSYNSPLHF	TGTGCCACCCCAGAGAGTCGTGACTCCTATAATTCACCCCTCCACTTT
NA	many	TRBV9	TRBJ1-1	CASSVVSGLNTEAFF	TGTGCCAGCAGCGTAGTTTCTGGTCTGAACACTGAAGCTTTCTTT
NA	many	TRBV6-1	TRBJ2-3	CASTRRAGSTDTQYF	TGTGCCAGCACCCGGCGAGCGGGCAGCACAGATACGCAGTATTTT
NA	NA	TRBV16	TRBJ1-2	CASSQWEGSYGYTF	TGTGCCAGCAGCCAATGGGAGGGGAGCTATGGCTACACCTTC
NA	many	TRBV2	TRBJ1-1	CASRYTGRYTEAFF	TGTGCCAGCCGGTATACAGGGCGGTACACTGAAGCTTTCTTT
NA	many	TRBV5-1	TRBJ2-7	CASSLESGSTYEQYF	TGCGCCAGCAGCTTGGAATCAGGGAGCACCTACGAGCAGTACTTC
TRBD1	many	TRBV24-1	TRBJ1-1	CATSEQQTRPGQGAEAFF	TGTGCCACCAGTGAACAGCAAACCCGGCCGGGACAGGGGGCTGAAGCTTTCTTT
NA	many	TRBV5-1	TRBJ1-1	CASSLEFQGRGTEAFF	TGCGCCAGCAGCTTGGAATTTCAGGGGAGGGGGACTGAAGCTTTCTTT
NA	many	TRBV7-9	TRBJ2-3	CASRPGHQGPDTQYF	TGTGCCAGCAGACCGGGACACCAGGGCCCAGATACGCAGTATTTT
TRBD1	many	TRBV12-3/TRBV12-4	TRBJ1-1	CASSRGDSLNTEAFF	TGTGCCAGCAGTAGGGGGGACAGCCTGAACACTGAAGCTTTCTTT
NA	many	TRBV6-5	TRBJ2-4	CASSYSKVEASLEEDIQYF	TGTGCCAGCAGTTACTCGAAGGTGGAGGCTAGCCTAGAGGAGGACATTCAGTACTTC
TRBD1	NA	TRBV29-1	TRBJ2-5	CSVEEVRGPGRTQYF	TGCAGCGTTGAAGAAGTCAGGGGGCCGGGACGGACCCAGTACTTC
TRBD1	few	TRBV29-1	TRBJ2-7	CSVGQGYYEQYF	TGCAGCGTTGGACAGGGCTACTACGAGCAGTACTTC
NA	many	TRBV12-5	TRBJ2-5	CASGPDYVFWERPEETQYF	TGTGCTAGTGGTCCCGATTATGTTTTTTGGGAGCGGCCCGAGGAGACCCAGTACTTC
NA	many	TRBV30	TRBJ2-7	CAWSALGEQYF	TGTGCCTGGAGTGCCCTCGGCGAGCAGTACTTC
TRBD1	few	TRBV24-1	TRBJ2-3	CATSETGTGGINTQYF	TGTGCCACCAGTGAAACCGGGACAGGGGGCATAAATACGCAGTATTTT
TRBD1	many	TRBV6-2/TRBV6-3	TRBJ1-5	CASSPRGTGNQPQHF	TGTGCCAGCAGCCCCCGAGGGACAGGGAATCAGCCCCAGCATTTT
NA	NA	TRBV29-1	TRBJ2-1	CSVDGTRGNEQFF	TGCAGCGTTGATGGGACAAGGGGGAATGAGCAGTTCTTC
NA	many	TRBV6-5	TRBJ1-5	CASSYGSTPSNQPQHF	TGTGCCAGCAGTTACGGTAGTACGCCGAGCAATCAGCCCCAGCATTTT
NA	many	TRBV27	TRBJ1-5	CASSFVGARGGLWQPQHF	TGTGCCAGCAGTTTCGTTGGCGCCCGGGGAGGGCTATGGCAGCCCCAGCATTTT
NA	many	TRBV28	TRBJ1-5	CASRWTENQPQHF	TGTGCCAGCAGATGGACAGAGAATCAGCCCCAGCATTTT
NA	NA	TRBV7-9	TRBJ2-7	CASSFGLRESEYEQYF	TGTGCCAGCAGCTTCGGTTTGAGGGAATCTGAGTACGAGCAGTACTTC
TRBD1	many	TRBV7-9	TRBJ2-1	CASRKRQGGENRNEQFF	TGTGCCAGCAGAAAAAGACAGGGGGGCGAGAATAGGAATGAGCAGTTCTTC
NA	many	TRBV3-1	TRBJ2-7	CASSPLGLSYEQYF	TGTGCCAGCAGCCCGCTGGGTCTCTCCTACGAGCAGTACTTC
TRBD2	NA	TRBV20-1	TRBJ2-1	CSASTAGGPKTQFF	TGCAGTGCTAGTACGGCGGGGGGGCCAAAGACCCAGTTCTTC
TRBD2	NA	TRBV5-6	TRBJ2-7	CASSWSGTSGGSPYEQYF	TGTGCCAGCAGCTGGTCCGGGACTAGCGGGGGCTCCCCCTACGAGCAGTACTTC
NA	many	TRBV6-2/TRBV6-3	TRBJ2-1	CASRVGRSYNEQFF	TGTGCCAGCAGGGTGGGGAGGTCCTACAATGAGCAGTTCTTC
NA	NA	TRBV12-3/TRBV12-4	TRBJ2-2	CASSLVAETGELFF	TGTGCCAGCAGTTTAGTGGCTGAAACCGGGGAGCTGTTTTTT
TRBD2	many	TRBV20-1	TRBJ2-1	CSARVSTSGSNEQFF	TGCAGTGCTAGAGTCTCTACTAGCGGGAGTAATGAGCAGTTCTTC
NA	few	TRBV27	TRBJ2-1	CASSSNPPDYNEQFF	TGTGCCAGCAGCTCGAATCCGCCTGACTACAATGAGCAGTTCTTC
NA	many	TRBV28	TRBJ2-7	CASSLLVGSNEQYF	TGTGCCAGCAGTTTATTGGTGGGGTCTAACGAGCAGTACTTC
NA	NA	TRBV7-9	TRBJ1-1	CASSQPRGGGRNTEAFF	TGTGCCAGCAGCCAACCTCGGGGGGGGGGGAGGAACACTGAAGCTTTCTTT
TRBD2	many	TRBV30	TRBJ2-1	CAWFMGGRYNEQFF	TGTGCCTGGTTCATGGGCGGGAGGTACAATGAGCAGTTCTTC
NA	few	TRBV15	TRBJ2-1	CATSRGGGEIGHEQSF	TGTGCCACCAGCAGAGGAGGGGGAGAGATCGGGCATGAGCAGTCCTTC
NA	many	TRBV4-2	TRBJ2-1	CASSQDALGTYNEQFF	TGTGCCAGCAGCCAAGATGCGCTAGGGACCTACAATGAGCAGTTCTTC
NA	many	TRBV7-2	TRBJ2-7	CASSRGTAPYEQYF	TGTGCCAGCAGCCGTGGGACGGCGCCCTACGAGCAGTACTTC